This record looks at one TCR beta chain sequence and its context. TCRdb reprocessed the 5' RACE reads and keeps a single row for each CDR3 protein, giving no DNA. This sample's table reports around 380,000 distinct CDR3 sequences. This record belongs to a study of monozygotic twins with inflammatory bowel disease. The CDR3 covers 13 residues. This chain connects TRBV12-3 or TRBV12-4 to TRBJ1-2. The sample taken for sequencing was blood. The sequence was collected from a human donor with ulcerative colitis or Crohn's disease, or a healthy co-twin of an affected twin (not recorded which). CDR3 sequence: CASSGRPDTGYTF.